This TCR beta chain was obtained from a study of follicular helper T cells after annual influenza vaccination. Study information: Across the 2013-2014, 2014-2015 and 2015-2016 vaccination seasons, some subjects were resampled. Study results and limitations: Yearly vaccinations repeatedly recalled conserved clonotypes in ICOS+CD38+ cTfh. Productive TCRB sequences came from only about 8.5-21% of cells.

This CDR3 is built from 15 residues. This clone was observed a handful of times. Antigen unknown. Sequenced by immunoSEQ multiplex PCR; TCRdb stores in-frame clones only, minus some. The table has 10,000 to 15,000 clones, roughly three quarters seen once. Time point: 2014-2015 season, pre-vaccination. The J gene is TRBJ2-1, the V gene TRBV21-1; the table's TRBD1 call for D was not verified on the DNA. TRBV21-1 is a pseudogene locus. The sequence was obtained from an adult who received the influenza vaccine. The material was CXCR5- memory CD4+ T cells sorted from blood, obtained on the day of influenza vaccination. The DNA of the CDR3 is TGTGCCAGCAGCCAACGGGGCAGGGGGCCTCATGAGCAGTTCTTC. This encodes CASSQRGRGPHEQFF.